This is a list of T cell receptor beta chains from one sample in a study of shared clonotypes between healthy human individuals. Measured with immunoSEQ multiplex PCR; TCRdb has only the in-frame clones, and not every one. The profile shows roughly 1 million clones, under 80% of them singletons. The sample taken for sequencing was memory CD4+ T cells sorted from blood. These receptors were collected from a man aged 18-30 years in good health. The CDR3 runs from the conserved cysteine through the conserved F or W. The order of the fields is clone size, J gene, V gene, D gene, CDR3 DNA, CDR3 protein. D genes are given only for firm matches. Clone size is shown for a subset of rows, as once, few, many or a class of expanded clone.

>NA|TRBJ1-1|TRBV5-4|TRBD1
TGTGCCAGCAGCTGGAATGCCGGGACAGGGAACACTGAAGCTTTCTTT
CASSWNAGTGNTEAFF
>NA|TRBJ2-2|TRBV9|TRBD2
TGTGCCAGCAGCGAGACTAGCGGGAGTTTTCCCGGGGAGCTGTTTTTT
CASSETSGSFPGELFF
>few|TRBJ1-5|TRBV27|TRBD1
TGTGCCAGCAGCTTATCCGGGACAGGATATAGACTTTATCAGCCCCAGCATTTT
CASSLSGTGYRLYQPQHF
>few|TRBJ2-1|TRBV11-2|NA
TGTGCCAGCAGCTCCGTTCGGCAGTACAATGAGCAGTTCTTC
CASSSVRQYNEQFF
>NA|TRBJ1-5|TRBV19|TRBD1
TGTGCCAGTAGGCCGGGACAGGGGGCAGGACAGCCCCAGCATTTT
CASRPGQGAGQPQHF
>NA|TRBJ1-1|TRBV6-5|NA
TGTGCCAGCAGCTCCGTTAACACTGAAGCTTTCTTT
CASSSVNTEAFF
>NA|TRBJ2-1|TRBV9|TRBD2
TGTGCCAGCAGCGCGGGGGGAGAGTTAGGCGACAATGAGCAGTTCTTC
CASSAGGELGDNEQFF
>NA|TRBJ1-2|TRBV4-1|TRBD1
TGCGCCAGCAGCCGGGAGGGGGCGGACTATGGCTACACCTTC
CASSREGADYGYTF
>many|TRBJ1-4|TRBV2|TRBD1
TGTGCCAGCAGCTTGACAGGGTATAATGAAAAACTGTTTTTT
CASSLTGYNEKLFF
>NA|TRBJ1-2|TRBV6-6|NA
TGTGCCAGCAGTGACGACGGGAACTATGGCTACACCTTC
CASSDDGNYGYTF